Sequencing of this T cell receptor (beta chain) was carried out in a study of cytomegalovirus exposure and HLA in healthy donors (dated by TCRdb to about 2017). Study-wide context: A later analysis indicated that the 90 to 150 validation repertoires were generated on the platform also employed for the roughly 650 repertoires of the first cohort. The study aimed to test whether cataloging public T cell receptors could reveal signatures of past pathogen exposure. Besides the first cohort of more than 650 subjects, a separate validation cohort made up of roughly 120 different subjects was used. High-throughput TCR immunosequencing, statistical association of individual TCRs with disease status, and machine learning were combined to predict cytomegalovirus infection status. General study outcomes and caveats: The classifier was reported to diagnose cytomegalovirus status with high specificity and sensitivity in both the original cohort and the validation cohort. Most TCR sequences were seen in very few donors, while some public TCRs were found in many individuals. The validation cohort had no HLA typing available for a later analysis, so co-occurrence within that cohort was assessed over all 120 or so repertoires. The authors suggested that the approach could potentially be generalized to other disease states and immunological phenotypes. In vitro tests confirmed that a few of the cytomegalovirus-associated TCR beta chains recognize cytomegalovirus antigens. Subsequent analysis determined that TCRs grouped into clusters in the first cohort also showed a tendency toward co-occurrence across the 120 validation repertoires, and 94% of cluster scores exceeded 0. The study gave a list of 150 to 200 TCR beta chains associated with cytomegalovirus.

About this clone itself: No cognate antigen has been identified for it. Base qualities are missing; no much larger clone stands one base away.

Libraries were constructed by the immunoSEQ multiplex PCR assay. As for the authors' bioinformatics: A statistical classification framework was built to diagnose cytomegalovirus status from the catalog of TCR beta chain sequences. In TCRdb, the immuneACCESS table is reduced to in-frame sequences with V and J assigned. These tables do not hold every clone; where another copy was compared, an unresolved V gene accounts for under half, and the others remain unexplained. That table furnishes V, J and clone size, whereas the DNA furnished D and trimming. The sample contains around 130,000 clones, 85% to 90% of them found a single time. The ten top clones hold 3% to 3.5% of the sample. Taken from the germline V gene (reference sequence), the CDR1 and CDR2 loops are SEHNR and FQNEAQ. Reading from cysteine to phenylalanine, the CDR3 counts 15 amino acids. Left in the record is the CDR3 DNA by itself, 45 bases read in frame from the first base. Trimming removed 4 bases from V and 7 bases from J; the gene matches leave 10 bases unexplained.

The donors were included in the validation cohort of 100 to 150 subjects, a group kept apart from the roughly 730-subject first cohort. The sequencing sample was made of PBMCs. The V and J genes are TRBV7-9 and TRBJ1-2; TRBD1 fits 9 bases in the junction. The sequence was collected from a man aged 30 to 39 in good health and CMV-seronegative. The DNA sequence is given as TGTGCCAGCAGCTCTGAACAGGGGGCGCTCTTTGGCTACACCTTC. It translates as CASSSEQGALFGYTF.